Listed below are T cell receptor beta chains from one sample, sequenced in a study of memory CD4+ T cells and cytomegalovirus serostatus. The table came from immunoSEQ multiplex PCR; TCRdb's copy has only in-frame clones and leaves some out. The sample consists of around 63,000 clones, roughly 75% of them appearing once. The sequenced material came from memory CD4+ T cells from blood. All receptors come from an adult in good health and CMV-seronegative. Some clones in this sample may be carry-over from other donors' samples. Each CDR3 is given with its conserved first and last residue. A D gene is named only where the DNA matches it firmly. Where a row states a size, it is once, few, many or the class of an expanded clone; other rows omit it.

d_gene	v_gene	j_gene	abundance	CDR3aa	CDR3nt
TRBD1	TRBV6-1	TRBJ1-3	.	CASSVMGQATGNTIYF	TGTGCCAGCAGTGTCATGGGACAGGCCACGGGAAACACCATATATTTT
.	TRBV5-4	TRBJ2-5	.	CASSLLAGETQYF	TGTGCCAGCAGCTTGCTGGCGGGGGAGACCCAGTACTTC
TRBD1	TRBV14	TRBJ2-3	.	CASSKGGGHRTDTQYF	TGTGCCAGCAGCAAAGGGGGCGGCCATCGCACAGATACGCAGTATTTT
.	TRBV18	TRBJ1-4	.	CASSLTGFNEKLFF	TGTGCCAGCTCACTTACAGGCTTTAATGAAAAACTGTTTTTT
.	TRBV7-2	TRBJ1-3	.	CASSTPGNTIYF	TGTGCCAGCAGCACCCCTGGAAACACCATATATTTT
.	TRBV5-6	TRBJ2-7	.	CANSLGLGGKKQYF	TGTGCCAACAGCTTGGGACTTGGGGGAAAAAAGCAGTACTTC
.	TRBV7-2	TRBJ2-6	.	CASSSSWGRSSGANVLTF	TGTGCCAGCAGCTCCTCGTGGGGCCGCTCTTCTGGGGCCAACGTCCTGACTTTC
TRBD2	TRBV4-3	TRBJ2-7	.	CASSQLAGGPHEQYF	TGCGCCAGCAGCCAGCTAGCGGGAGGGCCCCACGAGCAGTACTTC
TRBD1	TRBV4-3	TRBJ2-4	once	CASSPKRNRGLAKNIQYF	TGCGCCAGCAGCCCTAAACGAAACAGGGGTTTAGCCAAAAACATTCAGTACTTC
.	TRBV6-1	TRBJ2-5	once	CASSEQLETQYF	TGTGCCAGCAGTGAACAGTTAGAGACCCAGTACTTC
.	TRBV7-2	TRBJ1-1	.	CASSPTISEAFF	TGTGCCAGCAGCCCCACCATCAGTGAAGCTTTCTTT
TRBD2	TRBV7-2	TRBJ2-1	.	CASSYWTSGGDNEQFF	TGTGCCAGCAGCTACTGGACTAGCGGGGGGGACAATGAGCAGTTCTTC
TRBD2	TRBV4-2	TRBJ2-7	few	CASSQGAGVRYF	TGTGCCAGCAGCCAAGGAGCGGGGGTCCGGTACTTC
TRBD2	TRBV30	TRBJ2-7	.	CAWSDLTSGYYEQYF	TGTGCCTGGAGCGATCTCACTAGCGGTTACTACGAGCAGTACTTC
TRBD1	TRBV7-2	TRBJ2-7	.	CASSLAGGSSYEQYF	TGTGCCAGCAGCTTAGCAGGGGGCAGCTCCTACGAGCAGTACTTC
.	TRBV4-1	TRBJ2-6	.	CASSQPGSSGANVLTF	TGCGCCAGCAGCCAACCCGGGAGCTCTGGGGCCAACGTCCTGACTTTC
TRBD1	TRBV15	TRBJ1-1	.	CATSEGQGRRNTEAFF	TGTGCCACCAGCGAAGGACAGGGGCGTAGAAACACTGAAGCTTTCTTT
.	TRBV7-8	TRBJ2-7	.	CASSSSAVSYEQYF	TGTGCCAGCAGCTCTAGCGCGGTTTCCTACGAGCAGTACTTC
.	TRBV20-1	TRBJ1-2	.	CSAPDNYGYTF	TGCAGTGCCCCAGATAACTATGGCTACACCTTC
TRBD1	TRBV6-6	TRBJ1-6	.	CASSLTGSGSPLHF	TGTGCCAGCAGTTTGACAGGGTCTGGGTCACCCCTCCACTTT
TRBD1	TRBV4-3	TRBJ1-2	.	CASSQVRVSGSRQGGYGYTF	TGCGCCAGCAGCCAAGTAAGGGTATCCGGATCTCGACAGGGTGGCTATGGCTACACCTTC
TRBD1	TRBV5-6	TRBJ1-1	.	CASSRQGTSLMNTEAFF	TGTGCCAGCAGTCGACAGGGGACCTCCCTCATGAACACTGAAGCTTTCTTT
TRBD2	TRBV28	TRBJ2-1	few	CASSPLSGGRVNNEQFF	TGTGCCAGCAGTCCATTGAGCGGGGGCCGGGTGAACAATGAGCAGTTCTTC
TRBD1	TRBV30	TRBJ2-2	.	CAWRTGRLFF	TGTGCCTGGCGGACAGGGAGGCTGTTTTTT
.	TRBV2	TRBJ1-4	.	CASSSLGRSNEKLFF	TGTGCCAGCAGCTCCCTAGGGAGGTCTAATGAAAAACTGTTTTTT
.	TRBV5-1	TRBJ1-6	.	CASSLGNSGSNPNSPLHF	TGCGCCAGCAGCTTGGGGAATTCAGGGTCGAACCCTAATTCACCCCTCCACTTT
.	TRBV28	TRBJ1-4	many	CASTRPLNEKLFF	TGTGCCAGCACTCGACCTTTAAATGAAAAACTGTTTTTT
TRBD1	TRBV7-2	TRBJ2-2	few	CASRLTGGLNTGELFF	TGTGCCAGCAGACTAACAGGGGGCCTTAACACCGGGGAGCTGTTTTTT
.	TRBV5-5	TRBJ1-3	few	CASSLGGSAATSGNTIYF	TGTGCCAGCAGCTTGGGGGGGTCGGCAGCTACCTCTGGAAACACCATATATTTT
.	TRBV7-2	TRBJ1-1	.	CASMGLVGTEAFF	TGTGCCAGCATGGGTCTTGTTGGCACTGAAGCTTTCTTT
TRBD2	TRBV6-1	TRBJ2-5	.	CASGTSGTGETQYF	TGTGCCAGCGGGACTAGCGGGACTGGTGAGACCCAGTACTTC
.	TRBV2	TRBJ1-5	.	CASSEPGGTQHF	TGTGCCAGCAGTGAACCCGGGGGGACCCAGCATTTT
.	TRBV6-1	TRBJ1-1	.	CASRQETNTEAFF	TGTGCCAGTAGACAGGAAACGAACACTGAAGCTTTCTTT
.	TRBV11-3	TRBJ1-1	once	CASSLFGGTEAFF	TGTGCCAGCAGCTTATTTGGGGGGACTGAAGCTTTCTTT
.	TRBV7-8	TRBJ2-3	.	CASSAPRSDTQYF	TGTGCCAGCAGCGCGCCTAGATCCGATACGCAGTATTTT
.	TRBV7-2	TRBJ2-7	.	CASSPGGAVYEQYF	TGTGCCAGCAGCCCAGGAGGGGCGGTCTACGAGCAGTACTTC
TRBD1	TRBV5-4	TRBJ1-2	.	CASSPAPGTGTGLYGYTF	TGTGCCAGCAGCCCGGCCCCGGGCACCGGGACAGGGCTCTATGGCTACACCTTC
.	TRBV28	TRBJ1-2	.	CASRGRRGAYYGYTF	TGTGCCAGCAGGGGGAGACGGGGGGCTTACTATGGCTACACCTTC
.	TRBV5-4	TRBJ2-3	.	CASSLAGPLSTDTQYF	TGTGCCAGCAGCTTGGCAGGACCCCTCAGCACAGATACGCAGTATTTT
TRBD1	TRBV4-1	TRBJ1-2	.	CASSLPGQTSYGYTF	TGCGCCAGCAGCCTACCGGGACAGACGTCCTATGGCTACACCTTC
.	TRBV9	TRBJ1-4	.	CASSPGQGNEKLFF	TGTGCCAGCAGCCCGGGGCAGGGGAATGAAAAACTGTTTTTT
.	TRBV6-6	TRBJ1-1	.	CASSSLNRIYTEAFF	TGTGCCAGCAGTTCCCTTAATCGGATTTACACTGAAGCTTTCTTT
.	TRBV5-4	TRBJ1-2	.	CASSLPGGSGGYTF	TGTGCCAGCAGCTTGCCCGGGGGCTCGGGTGGCTACACCTTC
.	TRBV7-2	TRBJ2-3	.	CASSLPGQDTQYF	TGTGCCAGCAGCTTACCAGGGCAAGATACGCAGTATTTT
.	TRBV30	TRBJ1-4	.	CAWSVQRNEKLFF	TGTGCCTGGAGTGTCCAACGCAATGAAAAACTGTTTTTT
TRBD1	TRBV5-4	TRBJ1-2	.	CASSSTGTYPNYGYTF	TGTGCCAGCAGCTCGACAGGGACCTATCCCAACTATGGCTACACCTTC
TRBD2	TRBV30	TRBJ2-7	.	CAWNFKAGGPFSVITF	TGTGCCTGGAATTTTAAGGCGGGAGGGCCATTCTCCGTAATCACCTTC
.	TRBV29-1	TRBJ1-2	.	CSVEDHTSGYTF	TGCAGCGTTGAAGATCATACGTCTGGCTACACCTTC
.	TRBV21-1	TRBJ2-7	.	CASSKGQTYEQYF	TGTGCCAGCAGCAAGGGACAGACTTACGAGCAGTACTTC
.	TRBV27	TRBJ1-3	.	CASSLSGAGNTIYF	TGTGCCAGCAGTTTATCAGGGGCTGGAAACACCATATATTTT
TRBD1	TRBV13	TRBJ2-7	.	CASSRRDRGRFEQYF	TGTGCCAGCAGCCGTCGGGACAGGGGGCGGTTCGAGCAGTACTTC
TRBD1	TRBV19	TRBJ2-4	.	CASSNRQGDVAKNIQYF	TGTGCCAGTAGTAACCGACAGGGGGATGTCGCCAAAAACATTCAGTACTTC